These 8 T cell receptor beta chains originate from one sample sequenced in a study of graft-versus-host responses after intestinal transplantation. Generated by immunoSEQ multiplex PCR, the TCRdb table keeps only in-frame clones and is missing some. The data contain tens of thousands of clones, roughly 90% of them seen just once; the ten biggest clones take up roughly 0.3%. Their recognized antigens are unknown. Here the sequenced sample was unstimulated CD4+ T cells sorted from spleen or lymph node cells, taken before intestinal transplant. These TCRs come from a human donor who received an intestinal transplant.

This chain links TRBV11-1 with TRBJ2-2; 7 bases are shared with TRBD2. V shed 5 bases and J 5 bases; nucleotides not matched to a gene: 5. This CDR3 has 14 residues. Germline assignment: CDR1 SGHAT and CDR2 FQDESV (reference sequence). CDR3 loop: CASSPAGGTGELFF. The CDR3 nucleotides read TGTGCCAGCAGCCCGGCCGGGGGGACCGGGGAGCTGTTTTTT.

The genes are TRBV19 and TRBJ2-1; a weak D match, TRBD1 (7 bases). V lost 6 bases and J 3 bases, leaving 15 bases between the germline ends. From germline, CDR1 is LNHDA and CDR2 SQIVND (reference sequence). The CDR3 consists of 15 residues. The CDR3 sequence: CASSLRGAFYNEQFF. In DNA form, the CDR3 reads TGTGCCAGTAGCCTCAGGGGGGCCTTCTACAATGAGCAGTTCTTC.

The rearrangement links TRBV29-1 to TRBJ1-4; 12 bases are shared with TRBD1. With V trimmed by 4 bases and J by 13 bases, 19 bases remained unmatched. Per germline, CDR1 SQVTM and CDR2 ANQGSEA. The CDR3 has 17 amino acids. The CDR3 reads CSVGSSGSGQGAYGLFF. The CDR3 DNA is TGCAGCGTTGGATCCTCCGGTTCGGGACAGGGGGCGTACGGACTGTTTTTT.

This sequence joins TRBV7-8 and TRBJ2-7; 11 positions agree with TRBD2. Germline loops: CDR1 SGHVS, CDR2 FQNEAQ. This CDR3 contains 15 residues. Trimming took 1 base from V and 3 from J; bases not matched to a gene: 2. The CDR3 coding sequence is TGTGCCAGCAGCTTAGGAGGGACTAGCGGCTACGAGCAGTACTTC. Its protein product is CASSLGGTSGYEQYF.

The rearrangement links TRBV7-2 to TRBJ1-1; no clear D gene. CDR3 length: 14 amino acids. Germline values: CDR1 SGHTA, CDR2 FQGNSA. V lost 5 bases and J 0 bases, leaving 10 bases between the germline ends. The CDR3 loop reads CASSPGRLNTEAFF. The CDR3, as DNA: TGTGCCAGCAGCCCTGGACGGCTGAACACTGAAGCTTTCTTT.

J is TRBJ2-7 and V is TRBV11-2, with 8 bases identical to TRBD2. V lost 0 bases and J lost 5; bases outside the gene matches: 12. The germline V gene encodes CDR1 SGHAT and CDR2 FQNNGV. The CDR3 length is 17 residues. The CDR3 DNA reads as TGTGCCAGCAGCTTAGATAAGGGTGGCGGGAGGATAAACGAGCAGTACTTC. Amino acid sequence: CASSLDKGGGRINEQYF. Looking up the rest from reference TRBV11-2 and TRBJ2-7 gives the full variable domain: EAGVAQSPRYKIIEKRQSVAFWCNPISGHATLYWYQQILGQGPKLLIQFQNNGVVDDSQLPKDRFSAERLKGVDSTLKIQPAKLEDSAVYLCASSLDKGGGRINEQYFGPGTRLTVT.

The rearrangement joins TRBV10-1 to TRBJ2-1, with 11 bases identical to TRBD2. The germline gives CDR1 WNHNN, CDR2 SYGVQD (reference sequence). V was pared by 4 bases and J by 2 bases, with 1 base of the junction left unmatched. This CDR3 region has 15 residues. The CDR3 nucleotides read TGCGCCAGCAGTGGGGGACTAGCGGCCTACAATGAGCAGTTCTTC. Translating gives CASSGGLAAYNEQFF.

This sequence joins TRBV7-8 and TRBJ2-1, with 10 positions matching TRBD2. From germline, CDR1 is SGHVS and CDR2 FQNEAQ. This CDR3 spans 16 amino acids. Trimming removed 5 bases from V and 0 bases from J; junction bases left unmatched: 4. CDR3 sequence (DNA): TGTGCCAGCAGCCACCGACTAGCGGGCTCCTACAATGAGCAGTTCTTC. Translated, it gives CASSHRLAGSYNEQFF.